The 17 T cell receptor beta chains given below trace back to one sample, sequenced in a study of blood T cell repertoires in COVID-19. Clones were sequenced by immunoSEQ multiplex PCR, and TCRdb holds only the in-frame ones, with some missing. The sample consists of 150,000 to 200,000 clones, approximately 87% of them appearing once. The sequencing sample was made of peripheral blood. All receptors derive from an older woman with COVID-19, enrolled during active disease.

This rearrangement joins TRBV27 to TRBJ1-6; TRBD1 matches at 7 bases. The CDR3 spans 14 residues. Trimming removed 10 bases from V and 7 bases from J; junction bases left unmatched: 10. CDR1 and CDR2 from the germline V gene are MNHEY and SMNVEV (reference sequence). The CDR3 sequence is CATAGTGVNSPLHF. CDR3 nucleotides: TGTGCCACCGCGGGTACAGGGGTGAATTCACCCCTCCACTTT.

In this sample, this clone turned up a few times. The chain is built from TRBV5-4 and TRBJ1-6, with 8 bases that match TRBD1. Germline CDR1 SGHNT, CDR2 YYREEE (reference sequence). V dropped 5 bases and J dropped 7; count of bases not matched to a gene: 5. This CDR3 contains 14 residues. The CDR3 DNA sequence: TGTGCCAGCAGGTTCAACAGGGGGAATTCACCCCTCCACTTT. It codes for CASRFNRGNSPLHF.

The chain combines TRBV28 with TRBJ1-2; 7 positions agree with TRBD1. The CDR3 length is 16 residues. V trimming: 7 bases; J trimming: 0 bases; junction bases outside the gene matches: 11. The germline V gene encodes CDR1 MDHEN and CDR2 SYDVKM. The DNA for the CDR3 is TGTGCCAGCATCCCCGGAAGGGGGCCCGCTAACTATGGCTACACCTTC. It codes for CASIPGRGPANYGYTF.

The chain has TRBV19 and TRBJ2-3; the match to TRBD2 covers 10 bases. From germline, CDR1 is LNHDA and CDR2 SQIVND (reference sequence). With 6 bases clipped from V and 2 bases from J, the junction kept 8 bases outside the gene matches. This CDR3 is 16 amino acids long. CDR3 nucleotides: TGTGCCAGTAGCAACCCCGGACTAGCGGCCACAGATACGCAGTATTTT. Amino acid sequence: CASSNPGLAATDTQYF.

The rearrangement links TRBV7-2 to TRBJ2-7, with 7 bases fitting TRBD1. Germline V CDR1 and CDR2: SGHTA, FQGNSA. The trim removed 5 bases at V and 2 bases at J, leaving 12 bases unmatched. The CDR3 contains 16 residues. Here the CDR3 DNA reads TGTGCCAGCAGCGTCGGGACAGTTTGGACCCCCTACGAGCAGTACTTC. Encoded protein: CASSVGTVWTPYEQYF.

This chain links TRBV29-1 with TRBJ2-7; TRBD1 agrees at 8 bases. Germline V gene data show CDR1 as SQVTM and CDR2 as ANQGSEA. The CDR3 has 11 residues. J was trimmed by 6 bases and V by 4 bases; bases with no gene match: 2. In nucleotides, the CDR3 is TGCAGCGTTGCGGACAGGGCCGAGCAGTACTTC. Protein sequence: CSVADRAEQYF.

This clone was seen a few times. The genes are TRBV12-5 and TRBJ1-5; tentative D call: TRBD1 (6 bases). In germline, CDR1 is LGHNT, CDR2 FRNRAP. V lost 1 base, J lost 3 bases, and 16 bases lay in between. CDR3 size: 17 residues. The CDR3 sequence is CASGLGNQGLDNQPQHF. CDR3 DNA sequence: TGTGCTAGTGGTTTGGGGAACCAGGGGTTGGACAATCAGCCCCAGCATTTT.

The chain joins TRBV19 to TRBJ2-1; D may be TRBD2 (7 bases). V dropped 1 base and J dropped 4 bases, with 17 bases sitting between them. Germline CDR1 is LNHDA and CDR2 is SQIVND (reference sequence). The CDR3 extends over 17 amino acids. The CDR3: CASSIVGRGNNYNEQFF. For the CDR3, the DNA is TGTGCCAGTAGTATAGTGGGGAGGGGGAACAATTACAATGAGCAGTTCTTC.

V usage is TRBV19 and J usage is TRBJ2-7; D is ambiguous. V shed 6 bases and J shed 4 bases, with 7 bases lying between them. Germline assignment: CDR1 LNHDA and CDR2 SQIVND (reference sequence). CDR3 length equals 11 residues. This CDR3 reads CASREPYEQYF. The CDR3 DNA reads as TGTGCCAGTAGGGAGCCTTACGAGCAGTACTTC.

The J gene is TRBJ2-1, the V gene TRBV3-1 (or the pseudogene TRBV3-2), with D hard to call. Trimming stripped 3 bases from V and 3 bases from J, with 3 bases between. The CDR3 is made up of 12 amino acids. Germline loops: CDR1 LGHDT, CDR2 YNNKEL (reference sequence). DNA for the CDR3: TGTGCCAGCAGCCACCTCTACAATGAGCAGTTCTTC. Translation gives CASSHLYNEQFF.

The chain combines TRBV19 with TRBJ2-7, with TRBD1 matching 8 bases. V lost 1 base and J lost 3; bases outside the gene matches: 5. The CDR3 contains 15 residues. The germline gives CDR1 LNHDA, CDR2 SQIVND (reference sequence). The CDR3 nucleotides are TGTGCCAGTAGTATAGCCCCAGGGGGCTACTACGAGCAGTACTTC. It translates to CASSIAPGGYYEQYF.

The chain is built from TRBV2 and TRBJ1-1; no reliable D call. Germline values: CDR1 SNHLY, CDR2 FYNNEI. The CDR3 is 15 residues long. Between the trimmed V and J ends, which lost 6 bases and 2 bases, there was a span of 16 bases. The CDR3 region is CASRVSPFFNTEAFF. The DNA for the CDR3 is TGTGCCAGCAGGGTCAGTCCCTTCTTTAACACTGAAGCTTTCTTT.

The sample holds one count of this clone. The gene calls are TRBV29-1 and TRBJ1-4; 7 bases align to TRBD1. CDR1 and CDR2 (germline): SQVTM, ANQGSEA. There are 12 residues in the CDR3. J was trimmed by 4 bases and V by 7 bases; bases with no gene match: 3. This CDR3 is CSAGTDNEKLFF. CDR3 coding DNA: TGCAGCGCCGGGACAGATAATGAAAAACTGTTTTTT.

The rearrangement joins TRBV7-8 to TRBJ1-5, with TRBD1 matching 10 bases. Germline loops: CDR1 SGHVS, CDR2 FQNEAQ. This CDR3 has 15 amino acids. V was pared by 5 bases and J by 5 bases, with 6 bases of the junction left unmatched. The CDR3 sequence is CASSPLTGGYQPQHF. Here the CDR3 DNA reads TGTGCCAGCAGCCCATTGACAGGGGGCTATCAGCCCCAGCATTTT.

This rearrangement joins TRBV4-1 to TRBJ2-3; D ambiguous. Germline V CDR1 and CDR2: MGHRA, YSYEKL. The CDR3 runs to 14 residues. The V gene lost 4 bases and the J gene lost 4 bases, with 12 bases spanning the gap. The CDR3 loop reads CASSREIAADTQYF. The CDR3 nucleotides read TGCGCCAGCAGCCGAGAAATAGCAGCAGATACGCAGTATTTT.

Written as DNA, the CDR3 is TGTGCCAGCAGCTTACCAGCGGGATTCCCCTACGAGCAGTACTTC. This sequence encodes CASSLPAGFPYEQYF. V is TRBV11-2 and J is TRBJ2-7; 7 bases are shared with TRBD2. Trimming at V came to 2 bases and at J to 2 bases, leaving 6 bases not matched to a gene. Germline V gene sequence: CDR1 SGHAT, CDR2 FQNNGV. The CDR3 has 15 residues.

The rearrangement joins TRBV30 to TRBJ2-5, with TRBD2 matching 12 bases. After removal of 7 bases from V and 4 bases from J, the junction contained 10 bases not matched to a gene. Germline V gene data show CDR1 as GTSNPN and CDR2 as SVGIG (reference sequence). This CDR3 spans 15 amino acids. CDR3 residues: CALETSGRLGETQYF. For the CDR3, the DNA is TGTGCCTTAGAAACTAGCGGGAGGCTGGGAGAGACCCAGTACTTC.